These 17 T cell receptor beta chains were all obtained from the same sample, sequenced in a study of cytomegalovirus exposure and HLA in healthy donors. PCR involved 60 Vbeta and 13 Jbeta primers. Here immunoSEQ multiplex PCR was the method, and the copy in TCRdb shows in-frame clones only, minus some. The sample consists of 190,000 or so clones, around 83% of them appearing once. Sample: PBMCs. These receptors were collected from a man aged 50-60 years in good health and CMV-seronegative.

The chain uses TRBV5-1 and TRBJ2-5; 7 bases map to TRBD1. The CDR3 is made up of 14 amino acids. The V and J ends lost 4 bases and 5 bases, in that order; junction bases with no gene match: 8. Germline V gene data show CDR1 as SGHRS and CDR2 as YFSETQ. CDR3 residues: CASSNGPGQETQYF. The CDR3 DNA follows: TGCGCCAGCAGCAACGGACCGGGACAGGAGACCCAGTACTTC.

This clone was counted only a few times. The V and J genes are TRBV7-2 and TRBJ2-6; tentative D call: TRBD2 (7 bases). Trimming took 4 bases from V and 2 from J, leaving 12 bases between them. This CDR3 comprises 16 residues. Germline V gives CDR1 SGHTA, CDR2 FQGNSA. The CDR3 DNA reads as TGTGCCAGCAGCTCACGGGGGGCGGCTGGGGCCAACGTCCTGACTTTC. Translated, it gives CASSSRGAAGANVLTF.

The J gene is TRBJ2-3, the V gene TRBV7-2; 10 positions match TRBD2. The germline gives CDR1 SGHTA, CDR2 FQGNSA. There are 17 residues in the CDR3. V was clipped by 1 base and J by 8 bases; unmatched bases: 12. The CDR3 DNA reads as TGTGCCAGCAGCTTAGGTCTAGCGGGGGCCTTACGAATTACGCAGTATTTT. Translation: CASSLGLAGALRITQYF.

About this clone itself: The junction does not match germline at one end; this may be a read error. V usage is TRBV7-9 and J usage is TRBJ1-4; D might be TRBD1 (5 bases). The CDR3 runs to 12 residues. CDR1 SEHNR and CDR2 FQNEAQ come from the germline V gene (reference sequence). The CDR3 coding sequence is TGTTCCAGCAGCTTTGTCACAGGAAAACTGTTTTTT. Its protein is CSSSFVTGKLFF. The entire variable domain, with the rest obtained from reference TRBV7-9 and TRBJ1-4, is as follows: DTGVSQNPRHKITKRGQNVTFRCDPISEHNRLYWYRQTLGQGPEFLTYFQNEAQLEKSRLLSDRFSAERPKGSFSTLEIQRTEQGDSAMYLCSSSFVTGKLFFGSGTQLSVL.

The rearrangement uses TRBV27 and TRBJ2-4, with D unresolved. The CDR3 covers 14 residues. Germline V gene sequence: CDR1 MNHEY, CDR2 SMNVEV (reference sequence). Trimming removed 4 bases from V and 0 bases from J, with 7 bases in between. The DNA for the CDR3 is TGTGCCAGCAGTTCCGGGTTAGCCAAAAACATTCAGTACTTC. Protein product: CASSSGLAKNIQYF.

The chain carries TRBV19 and TRBJ1-1; 10 bases agree with TRBD1. CDR3 size: 14 residues. CDR1 and CDR2 from the germline V gene are LNHDA and SQIVND (reference sequence). Trimming cost V 7 bases and J 5 bases; bases outside gene matches: 7. CDR3 protein: CASTLTGGGTEAFF. The CDR3 DNA follows: TGTGCCAGTACCTTGACAGGGGGCGGGACTGAAGCTTTCTTT. Full variable domain (missing parts from reference TRBV19 and TRBJ1-1): DGGITQSPKYLFRKEGQNVTLSCEQNLNHDAMYWYRQDPGQGLRLIYYSQIVNDFQKGDIAEGYSVSREKKESFPLTVTSAQKNPTAFYLCASTLTGGGTEAFFGQGTRLTVV.

The chain employs TRBV19 and TRBJ2-3, with D perhaps TRBD1 (6 bases). V gave up 4 bases and J gave up 2 bases, with 10 bases separating them. Germline V gene lookup returns CDR1 LNHDA and CDR2 SQIVND (reference sequence). This CDR3 has 14 residues. CDR3: CASSKQGSTDTQYF. In DNA, the CDR3 is TGTGCCAGTAGTAAGCAGGGGTCCACAGATACGCAGTATTTT. Full variable domain (remainder filled in from reference TRBV19 and TRBJ2-3): DGGITQSPKYLFRKEGQNVTLSCEQNLNHDAMYWYRQDPGQGLRLIYYSQIVNDFQKGDIAEGYSVSREKKESFPLTVTSAQKNPTAFYLCASSKQGSTDTQYFGPGTRLTVL.

The chain links TRBV6-6 to TRBJ2-5, with D tentatively TRBD1 (6 bases). The CDR3 is 14 amino acids. V was pared by 9 bases and J by 3 bases, with 17 bases between. Germline V CDR1 and CDR2: MNHNY, SVGAGI (reference sequence). The DNA for the CDR3 is TGTGCCAGTCTAAGGACAGCAATGAAAGAGACCCAGTACTTC. Protein: CASLRTAMKETQYF.

This clone was observed a single time. The chain recombines TRBV9 with TRBJ2-1; 9 bases fit TRBD1. Germline loops: CDR1 SGDLS, CDR2 YYNGEE. The CDR3 covers 15 residues. V dropped 3 bases and J dropped 4; count of bases not matched to a gene: 5. The CDR3 DNA reads TGTGCCAGCAGCGGTGACAGGGGGTCATACAATGAGCAGTTCTTC. It encodes CASSGDRGSYNEQFF.

The chain recombines TRBV27 with TRBJ2-2; D call uncertain. This CDR3 spans 15 amino acids. Trimming pared 6 bases from V and 5 bases from J, leaving 16 bases between. Germline CDR1 MNHEY, CDR2 SMNVEV (reference sequence). The CDR3 region is CASSLNRRRTGELFF. The CDR3 nucleotides read TGTGCCAGCAGCCTTAACCGGAGAAGGACCGGGGAGCTGTTTTTT.

The J gene is TRBJ1-1, the V gene TRBV18, with D perhaps TRBD1 (5 bases). Germline values: CDR1 KGHSH, CDR2 LQKENI. This CDR3 is 14 amino acids long. Deletions cut 3 bases from V and 4 bases from J, with 12 bases between. The CDR3 DNA reads as TGTGCCAGCTCACCCCTGGCCCAGGGCACTGAAGCTTTCTTT. This translates into CASSPLAQGTEAFF.

This clone showed up just a few times. The chain is built from TRBV7-2 and TRBJ2-7; 9 positions match TRBD2. Per the germline V gene, CDR1 is SGHTA and CDR2 is FQGNSA. The V gene end was trimmed by 6 bases and the J gene end by 7 bases; junction bases not matched to a gene: 13. This CDR3 has 15 amino acids. The DNA of the CDR3 is TGTGCCAGCAGTCATGGCCCAGCGGGGGGCTGGGAGCAGTACTTC. Its translation: CASSHGPAGGWEQYF.

The V gene is TRBV5-5, the J gene TRBJ2-7, with 7 positions matching TRBD1. Germline CDR1 reads SGHKS; CDR2 reads YYEKEE (reference sequence). This CDR3 is built from 15 residues. With V trimmed by 3 bases and J by 6 bases, 12 bases remained unmatched. In DNA form, the CDR3 reads TGTGCCAGCAGCTCACCGGGACAGATCTCCGGCGAGCAGTACTTC. Its translation is CASSSPGQISGEQYF.

This clone was recorded only once. The chain is built from TRBV15 and TRBJ2-1; D uncertain. V gave up 2 bases and J gave up 9 bases, with 14 bases separating them. The CDR3 totals 14 residues. CDR1 and CDR2 from the germline V gene are LNHNV and YYDKDF (reference sequence). CDR3: CATSRPTESREQFF. The CDR3 nucleotides read TGTGCCACCAGCAGACCTACAGAGTCTCGTGAGCAGTTCTTC.

This clone was detected only once. The V gene is TRBV27, the J gene TRBJ2-7; 9 bases map to TRBD1. Germline lookup yields CDR1 MNHEY and CDR2 SMNVEV (reference sequence). With 6 bases clipped from V and 7 bases from J, the junction kept 16 bases outside the gene matches. The CDR3 extends over 16 amino acids. CDR3 in DNA: TGTGCCAGCAGCCCATCGACAGGGGGTTTGGTGAAGGAGCAGTACTTC. This codes for CASSPSTGGLVKEQYF.

To note about this clone: Other nucleotide sequences in the sample specify the same CDR3. The rearrangement links TRBV9 to TRBJ2-5, with 8 positions matching TRBD1. CDR1 is SGDLS, CDR2 YYNGEE, per germline. This CDR3 is built from 14 residues. The ends lost 4 bases at V and 2 bases at J; junction bases unmatched: 4. CDR3: CASSPRQGQETQYF. As DNA, the CDR3 is TGTGCCAGCAGCCCGAGACAGGGGCAAGAGACCCAGTACTTC.

A single count supports this clone. The V call is TRBV7-2, the J call TRBJ1-3; weak D call: TRBD1 (6 bases). This CDR3 contains 16 residues. V was pared by 4 bases and J by 0 bases, with 13 bases between. The germline V gene has CDR1 SGHTA and CDR2 FQGNSA. CDR3 nucleotide sequence: TGTGCCAGCAGCTCTGCCACAGGGAACTCTGGAAACACCATATATTTT. This gives the protein CASSSATGNSGNTIYF.